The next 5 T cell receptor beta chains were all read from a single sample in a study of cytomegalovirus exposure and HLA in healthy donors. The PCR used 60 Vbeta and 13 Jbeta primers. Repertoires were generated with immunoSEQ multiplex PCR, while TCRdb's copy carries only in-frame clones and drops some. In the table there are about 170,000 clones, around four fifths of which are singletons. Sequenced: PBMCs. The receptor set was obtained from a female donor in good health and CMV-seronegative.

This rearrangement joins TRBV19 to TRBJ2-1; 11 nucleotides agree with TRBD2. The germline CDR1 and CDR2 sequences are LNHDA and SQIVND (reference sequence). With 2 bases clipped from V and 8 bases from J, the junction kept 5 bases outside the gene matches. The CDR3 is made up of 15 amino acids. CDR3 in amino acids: CASSIIAGGRHEQFF. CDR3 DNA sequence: TGTGCCAGTAGTATAATAGCGGGAGGGCGCCATGAGCAGTTCTTC.

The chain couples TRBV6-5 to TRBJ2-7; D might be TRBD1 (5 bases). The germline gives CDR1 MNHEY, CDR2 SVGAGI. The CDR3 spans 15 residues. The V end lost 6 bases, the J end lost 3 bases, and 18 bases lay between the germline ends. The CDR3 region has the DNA TGTGCCAGCAGCCCCCCAGGGTCCAGAATCTACGAGCAGTACTTC. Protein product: CASSPPGSRIYEQYF.

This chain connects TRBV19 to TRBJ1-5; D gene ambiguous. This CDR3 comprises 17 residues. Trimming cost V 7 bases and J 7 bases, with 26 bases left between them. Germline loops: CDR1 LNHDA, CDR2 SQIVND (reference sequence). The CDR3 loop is CASTPGFSRSMGQPQHF. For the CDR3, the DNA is TGTGCCAGTACCCCGGGGTTCTCCCGTTCGATGGGGCAGCCCCAGCATTTT.

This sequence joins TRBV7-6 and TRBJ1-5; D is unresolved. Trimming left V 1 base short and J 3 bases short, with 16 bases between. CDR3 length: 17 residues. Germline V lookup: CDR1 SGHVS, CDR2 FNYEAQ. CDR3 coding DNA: TGTGCCAGCAGCTTAGGAATGGAGCGGAAACCCAATCAGCCCCAGCATTTT. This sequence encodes CASSLGMERKPNQPQHF.

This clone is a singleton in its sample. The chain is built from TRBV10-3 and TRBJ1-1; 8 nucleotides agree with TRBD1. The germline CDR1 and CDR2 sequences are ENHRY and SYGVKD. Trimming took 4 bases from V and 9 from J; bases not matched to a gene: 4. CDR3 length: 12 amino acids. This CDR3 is CAISGTGSQAFF. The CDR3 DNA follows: TGTGCCATCAGTGGGACAGGGTCTCAAGCTTTCTTT.